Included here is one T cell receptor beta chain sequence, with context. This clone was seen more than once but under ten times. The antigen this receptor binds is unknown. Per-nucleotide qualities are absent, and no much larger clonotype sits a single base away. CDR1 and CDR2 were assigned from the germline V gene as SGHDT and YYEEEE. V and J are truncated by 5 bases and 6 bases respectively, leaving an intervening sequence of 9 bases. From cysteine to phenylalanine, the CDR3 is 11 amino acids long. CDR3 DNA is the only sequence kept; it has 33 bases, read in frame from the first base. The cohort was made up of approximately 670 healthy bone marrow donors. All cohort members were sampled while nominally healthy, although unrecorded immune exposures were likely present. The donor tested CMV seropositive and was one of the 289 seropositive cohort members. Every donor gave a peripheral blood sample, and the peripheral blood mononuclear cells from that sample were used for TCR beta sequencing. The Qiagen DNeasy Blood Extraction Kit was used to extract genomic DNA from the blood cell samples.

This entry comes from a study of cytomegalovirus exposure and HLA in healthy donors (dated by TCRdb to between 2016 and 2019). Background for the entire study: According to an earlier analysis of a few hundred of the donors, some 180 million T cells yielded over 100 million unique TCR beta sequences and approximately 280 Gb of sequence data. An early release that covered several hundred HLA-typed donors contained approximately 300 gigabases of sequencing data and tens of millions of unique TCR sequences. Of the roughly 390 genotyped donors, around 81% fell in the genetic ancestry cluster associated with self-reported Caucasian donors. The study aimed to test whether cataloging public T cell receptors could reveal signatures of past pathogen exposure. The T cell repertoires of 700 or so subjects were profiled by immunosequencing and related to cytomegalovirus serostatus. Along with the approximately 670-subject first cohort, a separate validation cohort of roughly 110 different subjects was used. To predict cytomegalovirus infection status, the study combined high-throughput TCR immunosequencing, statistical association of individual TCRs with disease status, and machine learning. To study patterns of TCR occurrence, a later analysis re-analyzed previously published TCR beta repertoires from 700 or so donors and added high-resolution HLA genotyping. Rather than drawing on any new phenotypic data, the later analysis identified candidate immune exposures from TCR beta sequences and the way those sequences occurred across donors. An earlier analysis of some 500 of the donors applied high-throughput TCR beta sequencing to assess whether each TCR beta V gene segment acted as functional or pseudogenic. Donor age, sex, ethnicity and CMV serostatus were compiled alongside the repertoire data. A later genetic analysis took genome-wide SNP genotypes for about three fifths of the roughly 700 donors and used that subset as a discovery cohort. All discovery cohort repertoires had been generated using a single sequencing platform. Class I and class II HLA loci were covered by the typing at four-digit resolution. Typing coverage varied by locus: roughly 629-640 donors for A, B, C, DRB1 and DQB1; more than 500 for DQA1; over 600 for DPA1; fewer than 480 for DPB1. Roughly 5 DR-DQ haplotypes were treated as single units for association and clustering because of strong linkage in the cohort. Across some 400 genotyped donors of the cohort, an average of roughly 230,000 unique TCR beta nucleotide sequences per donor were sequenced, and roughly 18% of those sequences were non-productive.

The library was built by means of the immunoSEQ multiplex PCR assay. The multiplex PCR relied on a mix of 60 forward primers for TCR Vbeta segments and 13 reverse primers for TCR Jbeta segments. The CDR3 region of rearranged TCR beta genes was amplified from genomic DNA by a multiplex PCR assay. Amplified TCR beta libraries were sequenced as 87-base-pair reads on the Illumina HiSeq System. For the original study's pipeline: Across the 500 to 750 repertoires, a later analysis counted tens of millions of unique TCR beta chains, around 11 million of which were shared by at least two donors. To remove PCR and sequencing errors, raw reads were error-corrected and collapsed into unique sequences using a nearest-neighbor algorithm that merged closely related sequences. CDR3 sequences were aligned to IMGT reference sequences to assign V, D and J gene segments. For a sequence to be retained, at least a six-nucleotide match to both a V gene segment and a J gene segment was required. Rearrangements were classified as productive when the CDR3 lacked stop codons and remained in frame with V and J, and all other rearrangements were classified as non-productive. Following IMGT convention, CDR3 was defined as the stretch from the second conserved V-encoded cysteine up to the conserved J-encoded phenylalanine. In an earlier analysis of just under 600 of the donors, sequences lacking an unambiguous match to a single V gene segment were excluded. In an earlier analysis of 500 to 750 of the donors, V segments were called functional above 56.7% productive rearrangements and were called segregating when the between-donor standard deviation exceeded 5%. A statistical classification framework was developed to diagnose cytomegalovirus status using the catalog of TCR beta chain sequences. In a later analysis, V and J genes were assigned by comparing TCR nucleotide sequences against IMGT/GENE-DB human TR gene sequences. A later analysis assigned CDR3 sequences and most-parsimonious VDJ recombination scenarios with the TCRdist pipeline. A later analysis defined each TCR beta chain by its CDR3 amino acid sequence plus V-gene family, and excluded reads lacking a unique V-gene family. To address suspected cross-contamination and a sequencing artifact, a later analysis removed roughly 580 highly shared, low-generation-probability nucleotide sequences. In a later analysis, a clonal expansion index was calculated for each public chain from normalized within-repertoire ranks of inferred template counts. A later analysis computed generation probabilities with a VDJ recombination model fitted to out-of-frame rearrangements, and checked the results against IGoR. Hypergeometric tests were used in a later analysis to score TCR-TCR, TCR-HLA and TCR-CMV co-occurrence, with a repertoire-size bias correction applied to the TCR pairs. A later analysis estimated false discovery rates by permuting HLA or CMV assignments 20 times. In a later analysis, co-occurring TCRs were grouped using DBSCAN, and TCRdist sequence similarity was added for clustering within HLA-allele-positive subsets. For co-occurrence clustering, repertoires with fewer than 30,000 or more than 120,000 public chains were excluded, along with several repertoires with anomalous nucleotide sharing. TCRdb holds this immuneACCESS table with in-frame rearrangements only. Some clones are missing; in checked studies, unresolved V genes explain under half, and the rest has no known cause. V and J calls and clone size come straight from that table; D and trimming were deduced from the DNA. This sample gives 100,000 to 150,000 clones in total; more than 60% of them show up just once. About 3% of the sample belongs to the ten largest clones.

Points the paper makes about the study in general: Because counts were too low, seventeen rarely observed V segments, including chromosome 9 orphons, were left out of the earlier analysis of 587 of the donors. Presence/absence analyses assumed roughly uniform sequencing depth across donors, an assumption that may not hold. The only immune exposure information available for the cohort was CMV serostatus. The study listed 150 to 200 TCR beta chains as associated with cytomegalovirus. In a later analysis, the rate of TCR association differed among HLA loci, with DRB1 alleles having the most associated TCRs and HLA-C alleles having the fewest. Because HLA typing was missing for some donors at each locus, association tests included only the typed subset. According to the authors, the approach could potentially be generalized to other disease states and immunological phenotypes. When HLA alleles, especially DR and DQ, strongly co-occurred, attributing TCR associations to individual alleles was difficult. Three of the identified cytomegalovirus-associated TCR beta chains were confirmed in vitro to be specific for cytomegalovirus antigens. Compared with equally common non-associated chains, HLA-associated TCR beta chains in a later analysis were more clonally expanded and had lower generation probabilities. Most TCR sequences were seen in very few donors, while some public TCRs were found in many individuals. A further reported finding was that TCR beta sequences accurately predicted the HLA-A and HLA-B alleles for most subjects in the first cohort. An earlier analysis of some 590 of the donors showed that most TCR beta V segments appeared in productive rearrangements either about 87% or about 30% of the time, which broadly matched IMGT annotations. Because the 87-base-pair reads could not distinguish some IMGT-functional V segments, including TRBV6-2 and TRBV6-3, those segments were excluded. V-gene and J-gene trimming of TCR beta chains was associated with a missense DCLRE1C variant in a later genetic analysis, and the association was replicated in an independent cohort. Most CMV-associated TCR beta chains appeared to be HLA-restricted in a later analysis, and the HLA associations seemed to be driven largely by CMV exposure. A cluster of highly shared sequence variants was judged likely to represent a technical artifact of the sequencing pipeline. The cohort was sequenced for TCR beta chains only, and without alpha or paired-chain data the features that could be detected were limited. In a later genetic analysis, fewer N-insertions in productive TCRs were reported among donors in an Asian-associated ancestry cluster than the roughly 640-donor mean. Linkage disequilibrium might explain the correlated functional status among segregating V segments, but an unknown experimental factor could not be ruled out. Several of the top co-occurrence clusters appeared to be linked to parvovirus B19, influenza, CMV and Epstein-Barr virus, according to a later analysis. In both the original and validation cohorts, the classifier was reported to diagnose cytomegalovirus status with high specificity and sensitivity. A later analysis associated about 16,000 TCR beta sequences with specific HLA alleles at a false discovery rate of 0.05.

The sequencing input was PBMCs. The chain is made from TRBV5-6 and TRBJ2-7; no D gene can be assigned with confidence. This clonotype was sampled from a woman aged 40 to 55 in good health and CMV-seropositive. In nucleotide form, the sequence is TGTGCCAGCAGTCGACTGATCGAGCAGTACTTC. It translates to CASSRLIEQYF.